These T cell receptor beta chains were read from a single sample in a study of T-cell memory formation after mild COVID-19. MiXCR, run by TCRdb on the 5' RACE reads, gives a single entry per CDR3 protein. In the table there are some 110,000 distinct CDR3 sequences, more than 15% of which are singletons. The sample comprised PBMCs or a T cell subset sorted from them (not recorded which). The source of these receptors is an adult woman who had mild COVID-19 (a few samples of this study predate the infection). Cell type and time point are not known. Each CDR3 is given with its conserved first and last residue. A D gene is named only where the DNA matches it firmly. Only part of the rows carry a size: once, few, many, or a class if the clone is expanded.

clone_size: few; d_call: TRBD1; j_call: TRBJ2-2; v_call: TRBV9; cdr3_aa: CASSHTGVPGTGELFF; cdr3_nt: TGTGCCAGCAGCCATACAGGGGTCCCCGGGACCGGGGAGCTGTTTTTT
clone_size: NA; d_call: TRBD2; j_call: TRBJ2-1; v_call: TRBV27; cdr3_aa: CASSAGTSVYNEQFF; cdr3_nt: TGTGCCAGCAGTGCGGGGACTAGCGTCTACAATGAGCAGTTCTTC
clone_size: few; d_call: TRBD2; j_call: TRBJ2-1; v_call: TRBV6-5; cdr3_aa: CASSPTSGNRDEQFF; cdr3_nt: TGTGCCAGCAGTCCGACTAGCGGGAACAGGGATGAGCAGTTCTTC
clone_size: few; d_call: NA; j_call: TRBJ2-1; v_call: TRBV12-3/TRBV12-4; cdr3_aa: CASSWGGGDNEQFF; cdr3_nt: TGTGCCAGCAGTTGGGGGGGCGGGGACAATGAGCAGTTCTTC
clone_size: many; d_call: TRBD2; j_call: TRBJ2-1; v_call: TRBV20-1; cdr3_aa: CSGVSGSVEQFF; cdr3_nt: TGCAGTGGGGTTAGCGGGAGCGTTGAGCAGTTCTTC
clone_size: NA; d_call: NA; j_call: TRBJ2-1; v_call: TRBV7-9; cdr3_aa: CASSLDKVPQVTLDEQFF; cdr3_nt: TGTGCCAGCAGCTTAGATAAGGTTCCGCAGGTCACTTTGGATGAGCAGTTCTTC
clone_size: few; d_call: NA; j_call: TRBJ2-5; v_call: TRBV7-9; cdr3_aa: CASSFPSGDIRETQYF; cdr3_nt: TGTGCCAGCAGCTTCCCAAGCGGGGACATCCGAGAGACCCAGTACTTC
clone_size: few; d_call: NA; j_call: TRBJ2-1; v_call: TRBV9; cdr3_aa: CASSVYDYNEQFF; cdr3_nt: TGTGCCAGCAGCGTATACGACTACAATGAGCAGTTCTTC
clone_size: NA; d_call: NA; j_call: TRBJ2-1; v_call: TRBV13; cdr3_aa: CASSFGGGDSYNEQFF; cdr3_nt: TGTGCCAGCAGCTTCGGTGGGGGCGACTCCTACAATGAGCAGTTCTTC
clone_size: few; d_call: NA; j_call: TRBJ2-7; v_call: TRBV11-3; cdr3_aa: CASSLEGRVYEQYF; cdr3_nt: TGTGCCAGCAGCTTAGAGGGCAGGGTCTACGAGCAGTACTTC
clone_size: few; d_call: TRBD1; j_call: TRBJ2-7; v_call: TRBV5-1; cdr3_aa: CASSRDRSYEQYF; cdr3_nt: TGCGCCAGCAGCCGGGACAGATCCTACGAGCAGTACTTC
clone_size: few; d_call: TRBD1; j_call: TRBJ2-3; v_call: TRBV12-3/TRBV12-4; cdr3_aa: CASSPPDRDALGMTDTQYF; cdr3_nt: TGTGCCAGCAGTCCGCCGGACAGGGATGCTTTGGGTATGACAGATACGCAGTATTTT
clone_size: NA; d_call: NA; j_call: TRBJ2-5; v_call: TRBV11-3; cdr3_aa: CASSPVGSPETQYF; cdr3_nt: TGTGCCAGCAGCCCGGTGGGCTCCCCAGAGACCCAGTACTTC
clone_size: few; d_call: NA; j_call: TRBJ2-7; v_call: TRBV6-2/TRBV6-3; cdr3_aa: CASGTGVPYEQYF; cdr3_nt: TGTGCCAGCGGGACCGGGGTCCCCTACGAGCAGTACTTC
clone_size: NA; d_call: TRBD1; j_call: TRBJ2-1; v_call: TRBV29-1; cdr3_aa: CSVAHGQGNEQFF; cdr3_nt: TGCAGCGTTGCCCATGGACAGGGGAATGAGCAGTTCTTC
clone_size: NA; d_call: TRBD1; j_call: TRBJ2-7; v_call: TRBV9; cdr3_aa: CASSARDRAGDEQYF; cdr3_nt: TGTGCCAGCAGCGCCCGGGACAGGGCAGGGGACGAGCAGTACTTC
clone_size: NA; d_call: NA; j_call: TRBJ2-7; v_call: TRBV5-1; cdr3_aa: CASSNDQGGPLYEQYF; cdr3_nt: TGCGCCAGCAGCAACGACCAGGGGGGTCCCCTCTACGAGCAGTACTTC
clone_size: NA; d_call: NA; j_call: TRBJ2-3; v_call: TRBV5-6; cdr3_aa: CASSFLGDTQYF; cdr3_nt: TGTGCCAGCAGCTTTCTTGGAGATACGCAGTATTTT
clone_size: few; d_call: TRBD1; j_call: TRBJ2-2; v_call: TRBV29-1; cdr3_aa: CSARQGAYTGELFF; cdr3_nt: TGCAGCGCCAGACAGGGGGCATACACCGGGGAGCTGTTTTTT
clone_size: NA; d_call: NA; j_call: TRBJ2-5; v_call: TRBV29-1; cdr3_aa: CSVEGEEETQYF; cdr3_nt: TGCAGCGTTGAAGGCGAGGAAGAGACCCAGTACTTC
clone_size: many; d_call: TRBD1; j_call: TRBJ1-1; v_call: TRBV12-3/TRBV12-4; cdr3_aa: CASRPTGRGTEAFF; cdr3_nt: TGTGCCAGCAGACCGACAGGGAGGGGCACTGAAGCTTTCTTT
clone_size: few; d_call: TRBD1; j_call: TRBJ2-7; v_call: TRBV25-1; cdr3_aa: CASTEVGTAGYEQYF; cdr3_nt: TGTGCCAGCACCGAGGTCGGGACAGCAGGGTACGAGCAGTACTTC
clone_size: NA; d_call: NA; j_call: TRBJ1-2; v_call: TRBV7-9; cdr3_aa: CASSLDRSGYTF; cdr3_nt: TGTGCCAGCAGCCTCGACAGGAGCGGCTACACCTTC
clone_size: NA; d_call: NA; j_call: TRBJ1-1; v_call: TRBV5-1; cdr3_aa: CASSPAPGIGTEAFF; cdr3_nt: TGCGCCAGCAGCCCGGCTCCGGGGATAGGCACTGAAGCTTTCTTT
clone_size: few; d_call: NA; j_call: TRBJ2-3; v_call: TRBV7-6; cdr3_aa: CASSLHPHDADTQYF; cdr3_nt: TGTGCCAGCAGCTTACACCCGCACGACGCAGATACGCAGTATTTT
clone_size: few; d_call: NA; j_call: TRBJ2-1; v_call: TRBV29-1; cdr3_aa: CSVEKPNDNEQFF; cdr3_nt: TGCAGCGTTGAGAAACCCAATGACAATGAGCAGTTCTTC
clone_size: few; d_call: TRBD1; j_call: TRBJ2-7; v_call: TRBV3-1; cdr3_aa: CASSQDPPGQGNYEQYF; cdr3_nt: TGTGCCAGCAGCCAAGACCCCCCGGGACAGGGAAACTACGAGCAGTACTTC
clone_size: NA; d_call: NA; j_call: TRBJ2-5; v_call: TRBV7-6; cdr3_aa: CASTIYGAAALGETQYF; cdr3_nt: TGTGCCAGCACCATTTATGGGGCGGCCGCATTGGGGGAGACCCAGTACTTC
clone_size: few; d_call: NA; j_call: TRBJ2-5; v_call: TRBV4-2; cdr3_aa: CASSQETGKTQYF; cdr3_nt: TGTGCCAGCAGCCAAGAAACTGGGAAGACCCAGTACTTC